What follows are 12 T cell receptor beta chains derived from one specimen sequenced in a study of OX40 agonist ivuxolimab in advanced cancers. The method was immunoSEQ multiplex PCR; TCRdb's version includes in-frame clones alone and lacks a portion of them. The table has more than 60,000 clones, around 87% seen once. This sample comprised CD4+ or CD8+ T cells sorted from blood, obtained in a trial of the OX40 agonist ivuxolimab. The receptors were gathered from an adult with an advanced solid tumor such as melanoma, head and neck, liver or kidney cancer.

The rearrangement joins TRBV6-5 to TRBJ2-2; D possibly uses TRBD1 or TRBD2 (5 bases each). The CDR3 contains 15 residues. Trimming stripped 8 bases from V and 4 bases from J, with 17 bases between. CDR1 is MNHEY and CDR2 is SVGAGI in the germline V gene. The CDR3 coding sequence is TGTGCCAGCCGATCGGGACCGACGAGCACCGGGGAGCTGTTTTTT. Protein sequence: CASRSGPTSTGELFF.

CDR3 in amino acids: CASTGLQGDRQPQHF. The CDR3 DNA reads as TGTGCCAGCACTGGTTTACAGGGGGACAGGCAGCCCCAGCATTTT. J is TRBJ1-5 and V is TRBV6-1, with 8 bases identical to TRBD1. Germline CDR1 MNHNS, CDR2 SASEGT. V gave up 7 bases and J gave up 7 bases; unmatched junction bases: 12. This CDR3 has 15 amino acids.

This clone is deemed medium-sized. The chain couples TRBV7-7 to TRBJ2-7; the match to TRBD2 covers 13 bases. The CDR3 length is 15 residues. The germline V gene has CDR1 SSHAT and CDR2 FNYEAQ (reference sequence). V lost 5 bases, J lost 7 bases, and 8 bases stayed unmatched. CDR3 DNA: TGTGCCAGCAGCCCCCGACTAGCGGGGGGCCTAGAGCAGTACTTC. Translating it yields CASSPRLAGGLEQYF.

The V and J genes are TRBV19 and TRBJ2-5; D is uncertain. In germline, CDR1 is LNHDA, CDR2 SQIVND (reference sequence). The CDR3 spans 13 residues. The V and J ends lost 5 bases and 5 bases respectively, with 12 bases between them. The CDR3 reads CASSVNAVETQYF. The CDR3 coding sequence is TGTGCCAGTAGTGTCAATGCCGTCGAGACCCAGTACTTC.

The rearrangement links TRBV30 to TRBJ1-3; D remains unclear. The CDR3 is 14 amino acids. Germline CDR1 reads GTSNPN; CDR2 reads SVGIG (reference sequence). The V end was cut by 2 bases, the J end by 4 bases, with 12 bases between. CDR3 protein: CAWSRVLSGNTIYF. The CDR3 DNA sequence: TGTGCCTGGAGTAGGGTTCTTTCGGGAAACACCATATATTTT. The full variable domain, completed using reference TRBV30 and TRBJ1-3, is SQTIHQWPATLVQPVGSPLSLECTVEGTSNPNLYWYRQAAGRGLQLLFYSVGIGQISSEVPQNLSASRPQDRQFILSSKKLLLSDSGFYLCAWSRVLSGNTIYFGEGSWLTVV.

The chain is built from TRBV9 and TRBJ2-1; 11 bases line up with TRBD2. V dropped 3 bases and J dropped 3; count of bases not matched to a gene: 8. The V gene's germline CDR1 is SGDLS and CDR2 YYNGEE. CDR3 size: 17 residues. CDR3 bases: TGTGCCAGCAGCGCCTACGGGACTAGCGGTTTCTACAATGAGCAGTTCTTC. Amino acid sequence: CASSAYGTSGFYNEQFF.

The CDR3 reads CASSHGDREGEKLFF. The CDR3 nucleotides read TGTGCCAGCAGCCATGGAGACAGGGAAGGTGAAAAACTGTTTTTT. The gene calls are TRBV7-2 and TRBJ1-4; 7 bases are shared with TRBD1. CDR3 length: 15 residues. CDR1 and CDR2 from the germline V gene are SGHTA and FQGNSA. V lost 5 bases, J lost 7 bases, and 10 bases stayed unmatched. The full variable domain, in which reference TRBV7-2 and TRBJ1-4 provide the parts outside the CDR3, is GAGVSQSPSNKVTEKGKDVELRCDPISGHTALYWYRQSLGQGLEFLIYFQGNSAPDKSGLPSDRFSAERTGGSVSTLTIQRTQQEDSAVYLCASSHGDREGEKLFFGSGTQLSVL.

This chain uses TRBV7-3 with TRBJ2-3; TRBD2 might be the D (6 bases). CDR1 and CDR2 from the germline V gene are SGHTA and FQGTGA. CDR3 length equals 13 residues. V dropped 3 bases and J dropped 4 bases, with 8 bases sitting between them. Here the CDR3 reads CASSLGGADTQYF. CDR3 in DNA: TGTGCCAGCAGCTTGGGGGGTGCAGATACGCAGTATTTT.

This rearrangement joins TRBV7-8 to TRBJ2-1; 15 bases align to TRBD2. The CDR3 contains 16 residues. Per the germline V gene, CDR1 is SGHVS and CDR2 is FQNEAQ. V was pared by 5 bases and J by 9 bases, with 8 bases of the junction left unmatched. Here the CDR3 reads CASSAPGLAGGIEQFF. The CDR3 region has the DNA TGTGCCAGCAGCGCACCGGGACTAGCGGGAGGCATTGAGCAGTTCTTC.

V and J are TRBV18 and TRBJ1-1, with TRBD1 matching 7 bases. The CDR3 length is 14 residues. Germline loops: CDR1 KGHSH, CDR2 LQKENI. V was clipped by 3 bases and J by 7 bases; unmatched bases: 8. This chain's CDR3 is CASSPDTGVDEAFF. DNA of the CDR3: TGTGCCAGCTCACCGGACACAGGGGTTGATGAAGCTTTCTTT.

This chain uses TRBV2 with TRBJ1-6; D may be TRBD1 (5 bases). Germline-derived CDR1 and CDR2 are SNHLY and FYNNEI. This CDR3 is 17 amino acids long. V lost 6 bases to trimming and J lost 8 bases, with 23 bases between them. CDR3 DNA: TGTGCCAGCAGCGCCCCGGGAACCCGGGGCGCTGATTCACCCCTCCACTTT. Residues: CASSAPGTRGADSPLHF.

The rearrangement uses TRBV28 and TRBJ2-3, with D tentatively TRBD2 (7 bases). The ends were cut back, 8 bases at V and 4 bases at J, with 13 bases in the middle. CDR1 and CDR2 from the germline V gene are MDHEN and SYDVKM. CDR3 length equals 13 residues. CDR3 amino acids: CASLRGGADTQYF. The CDR3 DNA follows: TGTGCCAGCCTTAGGGGGGGGGCAGATACGCAGTATTTT.